The 17 T cell receptor beta chains below were found in one sample sequenced in a study of identical twins. Each CDR3 protein is one row after TCRdb ran MiXCR on the 5' RACE reads. The sample consists of nearly 650,000 distinct CDR3 sequences, about 7.6% of them appearing once. The same data also contributed to another study, on yellow fever vaccine responses in identical twins.

The sequenced sample consisted of PBMCs. Receptors originate from a woman aged 18-30 years in good health.

The V call is TRBV20-1, the J call TRBJ1-2; D possibly corresponds to TRBD1 (5 bases). Looked up from germline, CDR1 is DFQATT and CDR2 is SNEGSKA (reference sequence). The CDR3 is 12 residues long. V was clipped by 1 base and J by 4 bases, with 7 bases between them. CDR3 region: CSARGQSYGYTF. CDR3 coding DNA: TGCAGTGCTAGAGGACAGAGCTATGGCTACACCTTC.

V is TRBV29-1 and J is TRBJ1-5, with 8 bases lining up with TRBD1. CDR1 SQVTM and CDR2 ANQGSEA come from the germline V gene. V lost 6 bases to trimming and J lost 6 bases; unmatched junction nucleotides: 10. CDR3 length: 14 residues. CDR3 loop: CSVRTGGRGQPQHF. The CDR3 DNA is TGCAGCGTACGCACAGGGGGACGGGGTCAGCCCCAGCATTTT. The whole variable domain, remainder taken from reference TRBV29-1 and TRBJ1-5, is SAVISQKPSRDICQRGTSLTIQCQVDSQVTMMFWYRQQPGQSLTLIATANQGSEATYESGFVIDKFPISRPNLTFSTLTVSNMSPEDSSIYLCSVRTGGRGQPQHFGDGTRLSIL.

J is TRBJ1-6 and V is TRBV12-3 or TRBV12-4; tentative D call: TRBD1 (5 bases). Trimming took 5 bases from V and 17 from J, leaving 16 bases between them. The CDR3 spans 12 residues. In nucleotides, the CDR3 is TGTGCCAGCAGTGATGGAGGGGATTGGGTCCACTTT. It specifies CASSDGGDWVHF.

This clonotype appeared a few times. The chain carries TRBV5-1 and TRBJ1-1, with D possibly matching TRBD1 (5 bases). The ends were cut back, 3 bases at V and 4 bases at J, with 16 bases in the middle. The CDR3 length is 15 residues. CDR1 is SGHRS, CDR2 YFSETQ, per germline. CDR3 loop: CASSWSGAGGTEAFF. The CDR3, as DNA: TGCGCCAGCAGCTGGAGCGGGGCCGGCGGCACTGAAGCTTTCTTT.

This clonotype was observed at least ten times. This chain uses TRBV29-1 with TRBJ2-1; 13 nucleotides align to TRBD2. Germline assignment: CDR1 SQVTM and CDR2 ANQGSEA. V lost 6 bases and J lost 1; bases outside the gene matches: 12. This CDR3 is built from 18 residues. CDR3 sequence: CSVRGTSGIRISYNEQFF. In nucleotides, the CDR3 is TGCAGCGTCCGTGGGACTAGCGGGATTCGAATTTCCTACAATGAGCAGTTCTTC.

Ten or more counts support this clonotype. The CDR3 sequence is CASSLFVNTEAFF. The CDR3 DNA reads TGTGCCAGCAGTTTATTCGTGAACACTGAAGCTTTCTTT. The chain has TRBV12-3 or TRBV12-4 and TRBJ1-1; D not resolved. Trimming pared 2 bases from V and 0 bases from J, leaving 4 bases between. The CDR3 has 13 amino acids.

The rearrangement links TRBV9 to TRBJ2-7, with 7 positions matching TRBD2. The germline V gene encodes CDR1 SGDLS and CDR2 YYNGEE. This CDR3 spans 14 amino acids. Trimming cost V 0 bases and J 5 bases; bases outside gene matches: 5. The CDR3, as DNA: TGTGCCAGCAGCGTAGCTCCAAGCGGGGACGAGCAGTACTTC. Encoded protein: CASSVAPSGDEQYF.

This clonotype was counted ten times or more. The chain joins TRBV12-3 or TRBV12-4 to TRBJ2-5; possibly TRBD2 for D (5 bases). CDR3 size: 12 residues. Between the trimmed V and J ends, which lost 3 bases and 9 bases, there was a span of 11 bases. CDR3 residues: CASSFGMRAQYF. The CDR3 coding sequence is TGTGCCAGCAGTTTCGGGATGCGCGCCCAGTACTTC.

This clonotype was detected a few times. V usage is TRBV12-3 or TRBV12-4 and J usage is TRBJ1-5, with TRBD1 as a possible D gene (5 bases). The germline V and J ends were trimmed by 6 bases and 5 bases, with 17 bases remaining between them. This CDR3 is built from 15 residues. The CDR3 here is CASRPYPGRDQPQHF. For the CDR3, the DNA is TGTGCCAGCAGACCTTATCCAGGGAGGGATCAGCCCCAGCATTTT.

This clonotype was counted between two and nine times. V is TRBV12-3 or TRBV12-4 and J is TRBJ2-4; 12 bases agree with TRBD2. With 6 bases clipped from V and 1 base from J, the junction kept 16 bases outside the gene matches. CDR3 length equals 20 residues. CDR3 protein: CASRTAGLAGPERAKNIQYF. For the CDR3, the DNA is TGTGCCAGCAGAACCGCCGGACTAGCGGGACCCGAACGTGCCAAAAACATTCAGTACTTC.

The table lists this clonotype with a few counts. The chain is built from TRBV5-6 and TRBJ2-7, with TRBD2 matching 7 bases. Trimming at V came to 3 bases and at J to 6 bases, leaving 9 bases not matched to a gene. Per the germline V gene, CDR1 is SGHDT and CDR2 is YYEEEE. The CDR3 covers 14 residues. CDR3 residues: CASSWEGGFIEQYF. CDR3 coding DNA: TGTGCCAGCAGCTGGGAGGGTGGGTTCATCGAGCAGTACTTC.

CDR3 in amino acids: CASSYTSTISGNTIYF. The CDR3 DNA reads TGTGCCAGCAGTTACACATCGACAATCTCTGGAAACACCATATATTTT. This sequence joins TRBV6-5 and TRBJ1-3, with unresolved D. This CDR3 comprises 16 residues. Per germline, CDR1 MNHEY and CDR2 SVGAGI. The V gene lost 2 bases and the J gene lost 0 bases, with 11 bases spanning the gap.

This clonotype was seen at least ten times. This rearrangement joins TRBV15 to TRBJ2-5; D is unclear. This CDR3 is 13 amino acids long. Trimming removed 6 bases from V and 4 bases from J, with 12 bases in between. Germline V gene data show CDR1 as LNHNV and CDR2 as YYDKDF (reference sequence). The CDR3 nucleotides read TGTGCCACCAGTATCCGGTTACGAGAGACCCAGTACTTC. Its protein is CATSIRLRETQYF.

The V gene is TRBV5-5, the J gene TRBJ2-5; 8 bases are shared with TRBD2. J gave up 5 bases and V 4 bases, and 13 bases lay outside the gene matches. The CDR3 is made up of 16 amino acids. CDR1 is SGHKS, CDR2 YYEKEE, per germline (reference sequence). The CDR3 loop is CASSPVGAGEGETQYF. CDR3 bases: TGTGCCAGCAGCCCGGTGGGAGCGGGAGAAGGGGAGACCCAGTACTTC. Complete variable domain (other parts from reference TRBV5-5 and TRBJ2-5): DAGVTQSPTHLIKTRGQQVTLRCSPISGHKSVSWYQQVLGQGPQFIFQYYEKEERGRGNFPDRFSARQFPNYSSELNVNALLLGDSALYLCASSPVGAGEGETQYFGPGTRLLVL.

V usage is TRBV7-9 and J usage is TRBJ1-1; D is possibly TRBD1 (5 bases). CDR3 length equals 12 residues. Germline loops: CDR1 SEHNR, CDR2 FQNEAQ (reference sequence). Trimming removed 7 bases from V and 6 bases from J, with 12 bases in between. The CDR3 reads CASTDGAPEAFF. Here the CDR3 DNA reads TGTGCCAGCACCGATGGGGCCCCTGAAGCTTTCTTT.

This clonotype appeared a few times. The chain recombines TRBV20-1 with TRBJ1-5, with D possibly being TRBD1 (5 bases). CDR3 length: 20 residues. The V and J ends lost 2 bases and 0 bases respectively, with 26 bases between them. Germline-derived CDR1 and CDR2 are DFQATT and SNEGSKA (reference sequence). CDR3 in DNA: TGCAGTGCTAGATTCCGGCAGGGCGTGGGTGTGAGTTATAGCAATCAGCCCCAGCATTTT. This encodes CSARFRQGVGVSYSNQPQHF.

The chain recombines TRBV6-1 with TRBJ2-7; a possible D gene is TRBD2 (5 bases). Germline loops: CDR1 MNHNS, CDR2 SASEGT. The CDR3 covers 15 residues. Trimming cost V 3 bases and J 3 bases, with 15 bases left between them. As DNA, the CDR3 is TGTGCCAGCAGTGAGAACCCCCGCGGGTTCTACGAGCAGTACGTC. This translates into CASSENPRGFYEQYV.